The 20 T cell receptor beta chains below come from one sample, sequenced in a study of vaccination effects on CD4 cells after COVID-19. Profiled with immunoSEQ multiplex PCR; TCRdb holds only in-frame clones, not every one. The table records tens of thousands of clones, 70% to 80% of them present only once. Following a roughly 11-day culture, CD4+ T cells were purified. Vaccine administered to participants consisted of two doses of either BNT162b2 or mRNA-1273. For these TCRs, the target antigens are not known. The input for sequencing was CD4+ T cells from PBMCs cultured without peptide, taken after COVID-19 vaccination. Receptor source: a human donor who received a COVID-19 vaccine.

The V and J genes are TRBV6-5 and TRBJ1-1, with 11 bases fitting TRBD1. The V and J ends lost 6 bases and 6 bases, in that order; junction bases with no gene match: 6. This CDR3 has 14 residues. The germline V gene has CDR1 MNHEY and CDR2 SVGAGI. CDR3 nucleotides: TGTGCCAGCAGCGGACAGGGGGCGAGGGCTGAAGCTTTCTTT. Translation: CASSGQGARAEAFF.

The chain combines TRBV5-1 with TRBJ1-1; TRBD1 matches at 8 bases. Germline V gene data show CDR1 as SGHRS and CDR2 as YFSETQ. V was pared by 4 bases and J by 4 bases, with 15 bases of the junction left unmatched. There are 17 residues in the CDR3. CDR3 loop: CASSEGTGRGRSTEAFF. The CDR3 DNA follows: TGCGCCAGCAGCGAAGGGACAGGTCGGGGTCGTAGCACTGAAGCTTTCTTT. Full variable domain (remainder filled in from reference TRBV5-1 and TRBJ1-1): KAGVTQTPRYLIKTRGQQVTLSCSPISGHRSVSWYQQTPGQGLQFLFEYFSETQRNKGNFPGRFSGRQFSNSRSEMNVSTLELGDSALYLCASSEGTGRGRSTEAFFGQGTRLTVV.

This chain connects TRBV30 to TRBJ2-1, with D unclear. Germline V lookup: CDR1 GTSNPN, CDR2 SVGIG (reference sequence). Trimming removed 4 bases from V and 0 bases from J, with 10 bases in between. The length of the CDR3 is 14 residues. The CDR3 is CAWTASPSYNEQFF. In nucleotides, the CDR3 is TGTGCCTGGACCGCTTCCCCCTCCTACAATGAGCAGTTCTTC.

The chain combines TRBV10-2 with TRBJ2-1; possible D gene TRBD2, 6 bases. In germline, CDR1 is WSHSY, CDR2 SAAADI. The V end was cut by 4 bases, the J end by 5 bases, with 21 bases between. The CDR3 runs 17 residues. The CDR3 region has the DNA TGCGCCAGCAGTGTATATGGGGCGAAGGAGGGTCACAATGAGCAGTTCTTC. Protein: CASSVYGAKEGHNEQFF.

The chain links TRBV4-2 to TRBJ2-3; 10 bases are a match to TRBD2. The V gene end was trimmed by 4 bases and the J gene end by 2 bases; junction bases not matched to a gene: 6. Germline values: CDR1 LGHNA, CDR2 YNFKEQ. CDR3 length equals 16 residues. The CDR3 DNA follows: TGTGCCAGCAGCCTTAAACTAGCGGGGAACACAGATACGCAGTATTTT. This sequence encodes CASSLKLAGNTDTQYF.

CDR3 DNA sequence: TGTGCCAGCAGCAAAACATGGAGATTATATAGCAATCAGCCCCAGCATTTT. Translating it yields CASSKTWRLYSNQPQHF. J is TRBJ1-5 and V is TRBV21-1. TRBV21-1 is a documented pseudogene. The CDR3 covers 17 residues.

The CDR3 region is CASSETVGTEAFF. The CDR3 DNA is TGCGCCAGCAGTGAGACGGTAGGCACTGAAGCTTTCTTT. J is TRBJ1-1 and V is TRBV10-2; D uncertain. V lost 2 bases to trimming and J lost 4 bases, with 8 bases between them. Per the germline V gene, CDR1 is WSHSY and CDR2 is SAAADI. The CDR3 has 13 amino acids.

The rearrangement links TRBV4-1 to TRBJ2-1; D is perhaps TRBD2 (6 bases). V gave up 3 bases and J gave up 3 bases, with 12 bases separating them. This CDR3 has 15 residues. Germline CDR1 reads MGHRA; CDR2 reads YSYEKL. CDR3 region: CASSQVAGFYNEQFF. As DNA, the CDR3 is TGCGCCAGCAGCCAGGTCGCGGGATTCTACAATGAGCAGTTCTTC.

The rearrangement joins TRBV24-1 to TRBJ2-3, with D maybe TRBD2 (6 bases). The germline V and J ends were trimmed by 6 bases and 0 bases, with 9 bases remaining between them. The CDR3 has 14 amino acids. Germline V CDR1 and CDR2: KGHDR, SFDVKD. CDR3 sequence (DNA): TGTGCCACCAGTCCCGCGGGGAGCACAGATACGCAGTATTTT. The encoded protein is CATSPAGSTDTQYF.

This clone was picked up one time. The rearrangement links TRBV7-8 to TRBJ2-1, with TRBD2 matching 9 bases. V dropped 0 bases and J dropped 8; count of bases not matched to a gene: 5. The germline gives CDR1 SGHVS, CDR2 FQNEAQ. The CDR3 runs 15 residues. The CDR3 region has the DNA TGTGCCAGCAGCTTAGCCCGGCGGGGGGGCGATGAGCAGTTCTTC. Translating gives CASSLARRGGDEQFF.

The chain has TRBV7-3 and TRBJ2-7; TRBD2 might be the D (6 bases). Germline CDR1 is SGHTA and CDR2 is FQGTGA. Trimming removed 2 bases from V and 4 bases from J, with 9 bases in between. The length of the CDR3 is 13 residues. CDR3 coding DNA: TGTGCCAGCAGCTTACATCGGGGGTACGAGCAGTACGTC. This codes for CASSLHRGYEQYV.

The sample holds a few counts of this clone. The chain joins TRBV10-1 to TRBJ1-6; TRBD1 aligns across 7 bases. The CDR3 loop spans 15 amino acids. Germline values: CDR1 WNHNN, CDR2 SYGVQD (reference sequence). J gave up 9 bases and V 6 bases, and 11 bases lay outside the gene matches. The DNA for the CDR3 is TGCGCCAGCAGGAAAACTCGGGACAGAACTTCACCCCTCCACTTT. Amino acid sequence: CASRKTRDRTSPLHF.

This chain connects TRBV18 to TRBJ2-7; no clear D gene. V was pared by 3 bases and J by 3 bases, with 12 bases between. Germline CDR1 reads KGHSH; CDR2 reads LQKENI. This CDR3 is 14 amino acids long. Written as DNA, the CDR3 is TGTGCCAGCTCACCGGGGTCCAGGCGCTACGAGCAGTACGTC. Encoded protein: CASSPGSRRYEQYV.

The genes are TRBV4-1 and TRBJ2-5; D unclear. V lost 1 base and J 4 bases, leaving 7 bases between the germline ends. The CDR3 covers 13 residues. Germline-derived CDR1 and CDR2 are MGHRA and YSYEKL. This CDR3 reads CASSQGRLETQYF. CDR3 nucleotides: TGCGCCAGCAGCCAAGGGAGATTAGAGACCCAGTACTTC.

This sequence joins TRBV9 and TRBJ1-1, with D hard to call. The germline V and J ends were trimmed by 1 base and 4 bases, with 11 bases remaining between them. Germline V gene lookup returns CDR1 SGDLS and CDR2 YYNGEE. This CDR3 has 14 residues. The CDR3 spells CASSVSFRPTEAFF. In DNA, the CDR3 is TGTGCCAGCAGCGTATCTTTCAGACCCACTGAAGCTTTCTTT. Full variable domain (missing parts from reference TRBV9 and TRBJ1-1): DSGVTQTPKHLITATGQRVTLRCSPRSGDLSVYWYQQSLDQGLQFLIQYYNGEERAKGNILERFSAQQFPDLHSELNLSSLELGDSALYFCASSVSFRPTEAFFGQGTRLTVV.

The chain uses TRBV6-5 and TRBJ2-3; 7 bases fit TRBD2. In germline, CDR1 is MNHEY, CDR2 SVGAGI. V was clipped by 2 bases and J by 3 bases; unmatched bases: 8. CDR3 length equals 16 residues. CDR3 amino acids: CASSYTRTRRTDTQYF. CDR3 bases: TGTGCCAGCAGTTACACCCGGACTAGGAGGACAGATACGCAGTATTTT.

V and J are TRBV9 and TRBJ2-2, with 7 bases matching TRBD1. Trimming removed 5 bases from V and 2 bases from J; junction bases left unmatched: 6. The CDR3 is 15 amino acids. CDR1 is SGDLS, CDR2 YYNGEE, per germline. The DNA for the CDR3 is TGTGCCAGCAGTGCAGACAGGGCAAACACCGGGGAGCTGTTTTTT. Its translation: CASSADRANTGELFF.

The CDR3 is CASLAACGSSTEAFF. Here the CDR3 DNA reads TGTGCCAGCCTGGCCGCGTGCGGGAGTAGCACTGAAGCTTTCTTT. The gene calls are TRBV21-1 and TRBJ1-1. TRBV21-1 is termed a pseudogene. This CDR3 has 15 residues.

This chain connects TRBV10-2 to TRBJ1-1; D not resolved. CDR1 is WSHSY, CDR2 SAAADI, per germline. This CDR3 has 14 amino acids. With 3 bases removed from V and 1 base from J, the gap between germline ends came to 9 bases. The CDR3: CASSEKRPNTEAFF. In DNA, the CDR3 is TGCGCCAGCAGTGAAAAACGGCCGAACACTGAAGCTTTCTTT.

CDR3 in amino acids: CASKRAGKGTEAFF. CDR3 coding DNA: TGTGCCAGCAAGCGGGCAGGGAAGGGAACTGAAGCTTTCTTT. This sequence joins TRBV2 and TRBJ1-1; D might be TRBD1 (5 bases). The CDR3 spans 14 residues. Trimming took 7 bases from V and 5 from J, leaving 17 bases between them. CDR1 and CDR2 (germline): SNHLY, FYNNEI.